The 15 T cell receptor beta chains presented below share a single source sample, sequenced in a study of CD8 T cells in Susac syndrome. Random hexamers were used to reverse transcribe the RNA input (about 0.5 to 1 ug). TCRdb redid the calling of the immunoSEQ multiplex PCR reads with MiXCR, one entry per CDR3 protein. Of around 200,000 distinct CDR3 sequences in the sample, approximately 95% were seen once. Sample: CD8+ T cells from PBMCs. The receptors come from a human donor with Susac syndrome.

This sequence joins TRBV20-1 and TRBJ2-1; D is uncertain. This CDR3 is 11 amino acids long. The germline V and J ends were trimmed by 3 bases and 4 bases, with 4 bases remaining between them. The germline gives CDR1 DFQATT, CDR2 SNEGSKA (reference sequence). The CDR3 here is CSARGYNEQFF. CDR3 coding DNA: TGCAGTGCTAGGGGATACAATGAGCAGTTCTTC.

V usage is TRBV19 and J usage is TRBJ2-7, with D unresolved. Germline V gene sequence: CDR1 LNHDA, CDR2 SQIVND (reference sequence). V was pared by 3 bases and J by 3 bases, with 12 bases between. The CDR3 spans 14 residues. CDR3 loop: CASSMSDSIYEQYF. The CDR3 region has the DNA TGTGCCAGTAGTATGTCGGATTCAATCTACGAGCAGTACTTC.

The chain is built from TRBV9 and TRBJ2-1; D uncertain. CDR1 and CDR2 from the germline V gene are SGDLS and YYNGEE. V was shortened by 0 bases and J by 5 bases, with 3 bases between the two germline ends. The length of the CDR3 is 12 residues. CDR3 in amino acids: CASSVDDNEQFF. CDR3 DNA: TGTGCCAGCAGCGTAGATGACAATGAGCAGTTCTTC. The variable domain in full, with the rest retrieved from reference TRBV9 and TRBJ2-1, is DSGVTQTPKHLITATGQRVTLRCSPRSGDLSVYWYQQSLDQGLQFLIQYYNGEERAKGNILERFSAQQFPDLHSELNLSSLELGDSALYFCASSVDDNEQFFGPGTRLTVL.

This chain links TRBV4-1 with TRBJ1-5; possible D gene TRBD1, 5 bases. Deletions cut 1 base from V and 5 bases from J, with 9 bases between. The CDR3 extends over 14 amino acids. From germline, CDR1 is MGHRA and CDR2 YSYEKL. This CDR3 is CASSQAWGDQPQHF. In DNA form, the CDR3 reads TGCGCCAGCAGCCAAGCCTGGGGGGATCAGCCCCAGCATTTT.

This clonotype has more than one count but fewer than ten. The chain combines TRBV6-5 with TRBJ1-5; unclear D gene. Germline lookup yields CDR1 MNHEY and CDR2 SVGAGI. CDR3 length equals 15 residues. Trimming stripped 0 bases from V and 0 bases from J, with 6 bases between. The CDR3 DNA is TGTGCCAGCAGTTACTCCCAAAATAGCAATCAGCCCCAGCATTTT. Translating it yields CASSYSQNSNQPQHF.

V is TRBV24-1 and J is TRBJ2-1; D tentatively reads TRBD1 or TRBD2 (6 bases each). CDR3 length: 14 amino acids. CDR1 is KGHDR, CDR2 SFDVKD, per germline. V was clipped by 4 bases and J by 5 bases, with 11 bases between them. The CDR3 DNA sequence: TGTGCCACCAGTGACAGGGGAGGCCACAATGAGCAGTTCTTC. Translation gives CATSDRGGHNEQFF.

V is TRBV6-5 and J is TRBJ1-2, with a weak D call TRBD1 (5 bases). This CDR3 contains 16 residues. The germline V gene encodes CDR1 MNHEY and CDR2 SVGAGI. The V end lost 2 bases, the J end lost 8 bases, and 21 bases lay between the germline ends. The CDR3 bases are TGTGCCAGCAGTTACGCGAACCGTCCAGGGTTTGAGGGCTACACCTTC. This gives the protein CASSYANRPGFEGYTF.

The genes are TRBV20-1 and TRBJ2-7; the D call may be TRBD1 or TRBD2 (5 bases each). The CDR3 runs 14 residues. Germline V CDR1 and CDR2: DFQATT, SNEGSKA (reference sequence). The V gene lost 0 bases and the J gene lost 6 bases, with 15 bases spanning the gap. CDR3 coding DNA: TGCAGTGCTAGAGATTGGGGGTTTCAAGGCGAGCAGTACTTC. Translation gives CSARDWGFQGEQYF.

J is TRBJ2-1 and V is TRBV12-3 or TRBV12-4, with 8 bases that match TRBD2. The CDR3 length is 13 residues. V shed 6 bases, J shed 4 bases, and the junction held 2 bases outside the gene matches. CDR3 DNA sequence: TGTGCCAGCAGCGGACTAGCTTACAATGAGCAGTTCTTC. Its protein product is CASSGLAYNEQFF.

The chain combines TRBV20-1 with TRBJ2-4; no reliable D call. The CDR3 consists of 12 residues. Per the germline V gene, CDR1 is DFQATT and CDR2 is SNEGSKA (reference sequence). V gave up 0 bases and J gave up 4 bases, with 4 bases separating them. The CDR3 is CSARDLKNIQYF. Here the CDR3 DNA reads TGCAGTGCTAGAGACCTAAAAAACATTCAGTACTTC.

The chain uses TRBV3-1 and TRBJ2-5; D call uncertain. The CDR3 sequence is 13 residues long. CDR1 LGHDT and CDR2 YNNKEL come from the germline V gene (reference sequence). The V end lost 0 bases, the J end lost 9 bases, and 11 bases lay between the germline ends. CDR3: CASSQDTVRAQYF. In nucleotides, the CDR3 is TGTGCCAGCAGCCAAGACACCGTTCGGGCCCAGTACTTC.

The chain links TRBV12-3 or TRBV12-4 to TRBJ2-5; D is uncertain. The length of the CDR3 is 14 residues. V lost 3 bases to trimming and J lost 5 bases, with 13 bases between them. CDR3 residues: CASSFSLSRETQYF. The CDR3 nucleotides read TGTGCCAGCAGTTTCAGCCTCTCGCGGGAGACCCAGTACTTC.

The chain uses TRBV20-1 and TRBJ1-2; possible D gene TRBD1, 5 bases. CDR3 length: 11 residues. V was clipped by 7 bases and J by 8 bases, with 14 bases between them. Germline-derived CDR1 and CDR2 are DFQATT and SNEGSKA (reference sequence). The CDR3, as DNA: TGCAGTGGGGAGGTTTCAGGGGGCTACACCTTC. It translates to CSGEVSGGYTF.

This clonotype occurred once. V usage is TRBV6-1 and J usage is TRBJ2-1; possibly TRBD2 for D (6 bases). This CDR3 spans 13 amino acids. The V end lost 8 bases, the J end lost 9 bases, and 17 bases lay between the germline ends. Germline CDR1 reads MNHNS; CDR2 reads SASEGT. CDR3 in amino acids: CASVRESRSEQFF. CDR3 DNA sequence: TGTGCCAGCGTCCGGGAGAGCCGGAGTGAGCAGTTCTTC.

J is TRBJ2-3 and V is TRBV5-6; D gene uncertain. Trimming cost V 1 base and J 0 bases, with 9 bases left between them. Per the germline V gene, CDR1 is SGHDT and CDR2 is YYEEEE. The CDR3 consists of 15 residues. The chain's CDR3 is CASSLWQTSTDTQYF. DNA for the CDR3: TGTGCCAGCAGCTTGTGGCAGACTAGCACAGATACGCAGTATTTT.